The clone carrying this TCR beta chain was picked up a small number of times. Per-sample yields of isolated PBMCs were at least 6 million. Then a second PCR, running about 6 to 11 cycles, was carried out with a sample-barcoded 5' primer and a J-beta primer mix. In TCRdb, the 5' RACE reads were re-called with MiXCR into one record per CDR3 protein. The sample lists over a million distinct CDR3 sequences; around two fifths were seen once. V lost 5 bases, J lost 0 bases, and 5 bases stayed unmatched. Germline values: CDR1 MNHNS, CDR2 SASEGT. The CDR3 is 15 amino acids. This record comes from a study of blood T cells in healthy people across ages. Overall study context: Researchers report that template switching captured about one barcoded beta molecule per two T cells.

Source material: blood. The TCR was taken from a woman aged 18-29 years in good health. V and J are TRBV6-1 and TRBJ1-2; 8 nucleotides match TRBD1. The CDR3 is CASSTSGQANYGYTF. In DNA, the CDR3 is TGTGCCAGCAGTACCTCGGGACAGGCTAACTATGGCTACACCTTC.